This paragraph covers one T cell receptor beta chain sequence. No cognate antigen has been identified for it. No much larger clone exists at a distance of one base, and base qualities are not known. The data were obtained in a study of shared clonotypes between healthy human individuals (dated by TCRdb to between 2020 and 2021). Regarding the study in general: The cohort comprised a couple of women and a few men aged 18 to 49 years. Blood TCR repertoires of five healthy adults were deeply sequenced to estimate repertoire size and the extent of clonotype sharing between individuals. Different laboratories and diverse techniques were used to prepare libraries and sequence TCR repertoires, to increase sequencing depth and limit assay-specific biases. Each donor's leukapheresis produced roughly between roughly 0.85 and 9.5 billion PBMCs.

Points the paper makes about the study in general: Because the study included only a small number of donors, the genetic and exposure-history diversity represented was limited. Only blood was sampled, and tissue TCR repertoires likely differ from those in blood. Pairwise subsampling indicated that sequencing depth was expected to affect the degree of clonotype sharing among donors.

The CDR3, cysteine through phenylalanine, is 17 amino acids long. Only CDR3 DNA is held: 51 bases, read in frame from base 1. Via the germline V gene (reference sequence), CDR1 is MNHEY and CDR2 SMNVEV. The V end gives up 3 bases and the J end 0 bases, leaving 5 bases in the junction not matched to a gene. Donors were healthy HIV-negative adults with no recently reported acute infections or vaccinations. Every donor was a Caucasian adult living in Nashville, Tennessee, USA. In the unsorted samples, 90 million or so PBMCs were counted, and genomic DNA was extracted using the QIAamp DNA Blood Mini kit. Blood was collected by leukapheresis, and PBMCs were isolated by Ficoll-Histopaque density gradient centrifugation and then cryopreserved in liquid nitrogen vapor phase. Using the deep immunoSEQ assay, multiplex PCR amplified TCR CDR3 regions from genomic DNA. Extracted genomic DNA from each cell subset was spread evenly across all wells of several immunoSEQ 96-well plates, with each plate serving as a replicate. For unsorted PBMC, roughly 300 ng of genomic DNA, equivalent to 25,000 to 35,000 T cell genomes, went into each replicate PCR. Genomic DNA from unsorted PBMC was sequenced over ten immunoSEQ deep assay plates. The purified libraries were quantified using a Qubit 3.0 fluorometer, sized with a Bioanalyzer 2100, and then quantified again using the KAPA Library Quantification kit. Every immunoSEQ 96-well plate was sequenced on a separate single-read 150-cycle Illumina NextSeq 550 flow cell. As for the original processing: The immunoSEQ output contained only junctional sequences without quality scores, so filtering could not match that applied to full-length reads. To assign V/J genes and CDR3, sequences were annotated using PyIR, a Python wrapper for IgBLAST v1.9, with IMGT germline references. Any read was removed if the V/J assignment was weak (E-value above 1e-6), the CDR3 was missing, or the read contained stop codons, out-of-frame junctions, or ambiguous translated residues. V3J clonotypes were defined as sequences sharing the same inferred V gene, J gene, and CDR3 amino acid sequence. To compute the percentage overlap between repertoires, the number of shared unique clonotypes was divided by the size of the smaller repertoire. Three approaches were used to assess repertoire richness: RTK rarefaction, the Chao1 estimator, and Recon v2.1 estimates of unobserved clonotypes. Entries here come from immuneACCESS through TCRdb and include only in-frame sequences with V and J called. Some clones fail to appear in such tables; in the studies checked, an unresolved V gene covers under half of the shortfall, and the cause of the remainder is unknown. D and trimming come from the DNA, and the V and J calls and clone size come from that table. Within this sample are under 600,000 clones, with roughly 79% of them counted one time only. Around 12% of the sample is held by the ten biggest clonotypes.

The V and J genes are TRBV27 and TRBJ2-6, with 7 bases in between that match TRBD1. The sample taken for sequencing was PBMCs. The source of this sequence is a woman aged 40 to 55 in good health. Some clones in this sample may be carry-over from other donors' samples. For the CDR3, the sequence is CASSFQGVSSGANVLTF. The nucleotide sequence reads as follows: TGTGCCAGCAGTTTCCAGGGGGTCAGCTCTGGGGCCAACGTCCTGACTTTC.